The 8 T cell receptor beta chains listed next were all sequenced from one sample in a study of T cell clones after liver transplantation. Using immunoSEQ multiplex PCR, the repertoire was profiled, and TCRdb retains in-frame clones only, with some absent. The profile shows several thousand clones, 60% to 80% of them singletons. The sequencing here drew on CD8+ T cells from blood, taken approximately 3.5 years after liver transplant. These receptors were obtained from a human patient who received a liver transplant. Some T cells may be graft donor cells.

V gene TRBV19 combines with J gene TRBJ1-5; no firm D call. Looked up from germline, CDR1 is LNHDA and CDR2 is SQIVND (reference sequence). V was shortened by 6 bases and J by 5 bases, with 8 bases between the two germline ends. The CDR3 runs to 12 residues. The CDR3 DNA follows: TGTGCCAGTAGCACGGGTTATCAGCCCCAGCATTTT. Its translation is CASSTGYQPQHF.

The chain uses TRBV2 and TRBJ1-1, with a weak D call TRBD1 (6 bases). Trimming removed 9 bases at V and 5 bases at J, with 13 bases between. Germline assignment: CDR1 SNHLY and CDR2 FYNNEI. This CDR3 is built from 12 residues. DNA of the CDR3: TGTGCCAGGGGGGGCGGGCGGACTGAAGCTTTCTTT. Translating it yields CARGGGRTEAFF. The full variable domain, in which reference TRBV2 and TRBJ1-1 provide the parts outside the CDR3, is EPEVTQTPSHQVTQMGQEVILRCVPISNHLYFYWYRQILGQKVEFLVSFYNNEISEKSEIFDDQFSVERPDGSNFTLKIRSTKLEDSAMYFCARGGGRTEAFFGQGTRLTVV.

The chain is built from TRBV15 and TRBJ2-5; weak D call: TRBD2 (5 bases). Trimming removed 0 bases from V and 5 bases from J, with 13 bases in between. This CDR3 is 15 amino acids long. Per germline, CDR1 LNHNV and CDR2 YYDKDF (reference sequence). The CDR3, as DNA: TGTGCCACCAGCAGAGAGGGCAGCCCGGGGGAGACCCAGTACTTC. As protein: CATSREGSPGETQYF.

This rearrangement joins TRBV27 to TRBJ1-1, with D unclear. V lost 2 bases, J lost 0 bases, and 10 bases lay in between. Germline CDR1 reads MNHEY; CDR2 reads SMNVEV (reference sequence). There are 15 residues in the CDR3. This CDR3 reads CASSLVNRVNTEAFF. As DNA, the CDR3 is TGTGCCAGCAGTTTAGTGAACAGAGTGAACACTGAAGCTTTCTTT.

This chain connects TRBV7-9 to TRBJ2-1; D is perhaps TRBD2 (6 bases). CDR1 is SEHNR, CDR2 FQNEAQ, per germline (reference sequence). The CDR3 contains 16 residues. Trimming stripped 6 bases from V and 5 bases from J, with 20 bases between. This CDR3 is CASRPFVSGVNNEQFF. CDR3 bases: TGTGCCAGCAGGCCCTTCGTTTCGGGAGTCAACAATGAGCAGTTCTTC.

The rearrangement joins TRBV27 to TRBJ2-2; 9 bases are shared with TRBD1. Germline V gene sequence: CDR1 MNHEY, CDR2 SMNVEV (reference sequence). The CDR3 totals 13 residues. V lost 8 bases and J lost 7; bases outside the gene matches: 5. The CDR3 nucleotides are TGTGCCAGCGGAGACAGGGGGGGCGGGGAGCTGTTTTTT. It translates to CASGDRGGGELFF.

The CDR3 protein is CASSIALAASTDTQYF. CDR3 DNA sequence: TGTGCCAGTAGTATAGCACTAGCAGCTAGCACAGATACGCAGTATTTT. The chain couples TRBV19 to TRBJ2-3, with D tentatively TRBD2 (6 bases). V was shortened by 1 base and J by 0 bases, with 11 bases between the two germline ends. Per germline, CDR1 LNHDA and CDR2 SQIVND (reference sequence). This CDR3 has 16 amino acids.

The chain is built from TRBV20-1 and TRBJ1-1; D gene ambiguous. Germline V gives CDR1 DFQATT, CDR2 SNEGSKA (reference sequence). Trimming shortened V by 5 bases and J by 8 bases, and 12 bases separated the two germline ends. The CDR3 contains 11 residues. CDR3 DNA sequence: TGCAGTGCTCAAAAACAAGGCGAAGCTTTCTTT. This sequence encodes CSAQKQGEAFF.